The rows below give T cell receptor beta chains drawn from one sample of a study of immune characterization of retroperitoneal liposarcoma. Using its own MiXCR run on the PCR reads, TCRdb lists one record per CDR3 protein. The sample has approximately 9,500 distinct CDR3 sequences, about 29% seen once. The specimen was tumor tissue. These receptors were obtained from a male donor with retroperitoneal liposarcoma. Both conserved end residues are part of each CDR3. Fields, in order: clone size, V gene, D gene, J gene, CDR3 length, CDR3 DNA, CDR3 protein. A D gene is named only where the DNA matches it firmly. Rows give clone size only sometimes, using once, few, many, or a class for an expanded clone.

size: NA; V: TRBV6-1; D: NA; J: TRBJ1-1; length: 11; DNA: TGTGCCAGCAGCCACAACCTTGAAGCTTTCTTT; CDR3: CASSHNLEAFF
size: medium-sized; V: TRBV11-3; D: TRBD1; J: TRBJ2-1; length: 13; DNA: TGTGCCAGCAGCCAGGGACAGGGAGGCGAGCAGTTCTTC; CDR3: CASSQGQGGEQFF
size: medium-sized; V: TRBV7-2; D: TRBD2; J: TRBJ2-5; length: 16; DNA: TGTGCCAGCAGTTTCGGACTAGCGGCGGGCGGCGAGACCCAGTACTTC; CDR3: CASSFGLAAGGETQYF
size: medium-sized; V: TRBV7-2; D: TRBD2; J: TRBJ2-1; length: 14; DNA: TGTGCCAGCAGCCCAGGCGGGAGCAGGGCCATTCAGTTCTTC; CDR3: CASSPGGSRAIQFF
size: NA; V: TRBV25-1; D: NA; J: TRBJ2-2; length: 15; DNA: TGTGCCAGCAGTGAAGGCTATGCGAACACCGGGGAGCTGTTTTTT; CDR3: CASSEGYANTGELFF
size: many; V: TRBV6-1; D: NA; J: TRBJ2-5; length: 11; DNA: TGTGCCAGCAGTATACGGGGGACCCAGTACTTC; CDR3: CASSIRGTQYF
size: few; V: TRBV7-2; D: NA; J: TRBJ2-4; length: 13; DNA: TGTGCCAGCAGCTCAGGAGCCAAAAACATTCAGTACTTC; CDR3: CASSSGAKNIQYF
size: many; V: TRBV12-3/TRBV12-4; D: NA; J: TRBJ2-1; length: 12; DNA: TGTGCCAGCAGTTTCGGCCGAGAGACCCAGTTCTTC; CDR3: CASSFGRETQFF
size: many; V: TRBV6-1; D: NA; J: TRBJ2-7; length: 11; DNA: TGTGCCAGCAGTTCACACAATGAGCAGTACTTC; CDR3: CASSSHNEQYF
size: few; V: TRBV7-2; D: NA; J: TRBJ2-1; length: 15; DNA: TGTGCCAGCAGCCCTGGGGCAGGGAGCTCCTACGAGCAGTTCTTC; CDR3: CASSPGAGSSYEQFF
size: few; V: TRBV7-3; D: TRBD2; J: TRBJ2-6; length: 17; DNA: TGTGCCAGCAGCTTAGCGGGGGGGCGGTCCGGGGCCAACGTCCTGACTTTC; CDR3: CASSLAGGRSGANVLTF
size: NA; V: TRBV11-2; D: TRBD2; J: TRBJ2-1; length: 14; DNA: TGTGCCAGCAGCTTAGTCGTAGCGGGAGACGAGCAGTTCTTC; CDR3: CASSLVVAGDEQFF
size: many; V: TRBV6-1; D: NA; J: TRBJ2-3; length: 15; DNA: TGTGCCAGCAAGACGGGGGGAAGGGGGACAGATACGCAGTATTTT; CDR3: CASKTGGRGTDTQYF
size: NA; V: TRBV6-9; D: NA; J: TRBJ1-1; length: 14; DNA: TGTGCCAGCAGAACGAACACAATCAACACTGAAGCTTTCTTT; CDR3: CASRTNTINTEAFF
size: many; V: TRBV6-1; D: NA; J: TRBJ1-6; length: 16; DNA: TGTGCCAGCAGCCTGGAAAATACGGGCTATAATTCACCCCTCCACTTT; CDR3: CASSLENTGYNSPLHF
size: NA; V: TRBV6-1; D: NA; J: TRBJ1-1; length: 13; DNA: TGTGCCAGCAGTGAGTGGGGGCAGACTGAAGCTTTCTTT; CDR3: CASSEWGQTEAFF
size: few; V: TRBV12-3/TRBV12-4; D: NA; J: TRBJ2-4; length: 14; DNA: TGTGCCAGCAGTTTATCGAGCCGCGGGGCAACCCAGTACTTC; CDR3: CASSLSSRGATQYF
size: NA; V: TRBV10-2; D: NA; J: TRBJ2-1; length: 15; DNA: TGCGCCAGCAGACAGGGCCCTAGCTCCTACAATGAGCAGTTCTTC; CDR3: CASRQGPSSYNEQFF
size: NA; V: TRBV6-5; D: TRBD2; J: TRBJ2-1; length: 16; DNA: TGTGCCAGCAGTGAGGTAGCGGGAGGAACCTACAATGAGCAGTTCTTC; CDR3: CASSEVAGGTYNEQFF
size: many; V: TRBV6-1; D: NA; J: TRBJ2-7; length: 16; DNA: TGTGCCAGCAGGGACTATAGCACGGGACACACCTACGAGCAGTACTTC; CDR3: CASRDYSTGHTYEQYF
size: NA; V: TRBV10-2; D: TRBD2; J: TRBJ2-1; length: 15; DNA: TGCGCCAGCAACCCCGGGACTAGCAAGGTGGAGACCCAGTTCTTC; CDR3: CASNPGTSKVETQFF
size: few; V: TRBV6-1; D: TRBD2; J: TRBJ2-4; length: 16; DNA: TGTGCCAGCAGTGAAAGTAGGGGGACTAGCGGGGGGAGACGGTACTTC; CDR3: CASSESRGTSGGRRYF
size: medium-sized; V: TRBV10-2; D: TRBD2; J: TRBJ2-3; length: 18; DNA: TGCGCCAGCAGTGAGCCCCGTGGGACTAGCGGCGATGGGGATACGCAGTATTTT; CDR3: CASSEPRGTSGDGDTQYF
size: once; V: TRBV7-3; D: TRBD2; J: TRBJ2-3; length: 15; DNA: TGTGCCAGCAGCTTATCTAGCGGAGGGGATGAGACCCGGTTCTTC; CDR3: CASSLSSGGDETRFF
size: many; V: TRBV27; D: NA; J: TRBJ2-5; length: 12; DNA: TGTGCCAGCAGTTTGAGAGGGGAGACCCAGTACTTC; CDR3: CASSLRGETQYF
size: NA; V: TRBV6-1; D: NA; J: TRBJ2-4; length: 16; DNA: TGTGCCAGCAGTGAAGAAACAAAGCTAGCCAAAAACATTCAGTACTTC; CDR3: CASSEETKLAKNIQYF
size: NA; V: TRBV6-2/TRBV6-3; D: TRBD2; J: TRBJ2-4; length: 15; DNA: TGTGCCAGCAGCTTTACTAGCGGGAGTCCCAATGAGCAGTACTTC; CDR3: CASSFTSGSPNEQYF
size: NA; V: TRBV6-1; D: TRBD1; J: TRBJ2-3; length: 12; DNA: TGTGCCAGCAACCCAGGGGGCAGTACGCAGTATTTT; CDR3: CASNPGGSTQYF
size: NA; V: TRBV6-1; D: NA; J: TRBJ1-2; length: 14; DNA: TGTGCCAGCAGTAGGTCTATTCGGGATGGAGGCTACACCTTC; CDR3: CASSRSIRDGGYTF
size: NA; V: TRBV5-3; D: TRBD2; J: TRBJ2-1; length: 16; DNA: TGTGCCAGCAGCTTGGGGTCGGGACTAGCTCAAGAGACCCAGTTCTTC; CDR3: CASSLGSGLAQETQFF
size: NA; V: TRBV5-1; D: TRBD1; J: TRBJ1-2; length: 13; DNA: TGCACCAGCAGCAAGGGACAGGGGTATGGCTACACCTTC; CDR3: CTSSKGQGYGYTF
size: medium-sized; V: TRBV12-5; D: TRBD2; J: TRBJ2-1; length: 13; DNA: TGTGCTAGTGGTTCCTCCGGGGGAGGGCACCTTACCTTC; CDR3: CASGSSGGGHLTF
size: many; V: TRBV7-6; D: NA; J: TRBJ2-3; length: 12; DNA: TGTGCCAGCAGCTCACGGCCAGATACGCAGTATTTT; CDR3: CASSSRPDTQYF
size: NA; V: TRBV12-5; D: TRBD1; J: TRBJ2-3; length: 16; DNA: TGTGCTAGTGGTTTTGGGACAGGGTATGCGACAGATACGCAGTATTTT; CDR3: CASGFGTGYATDTQYF
size: many; V: TRBV6-1; D: NA; J: TRBJ1-5; length: 14; DNA: TGTGCCAGCAGCTGGGGGGGCCCCAATCAGCCCCAGCATTTT; CDR3: CASSWGGPNQPQHF
size: few; V: TRBV10-1; D: NA; J: TRBJ1-1; length: 14; DNA: TGCGCCAGCAGTGAGTCGATCGGGGACACTGAAGCTTTCTTT; CDR3: CASSESIGDTEAFF
size: medium-sized; V: TRBV7-6; D: NA; J: TRBJ2-7; length: 13; DNA: TGTGCCAGCAGCCCGGACATTTCCTACGAGCAGTACTTC; CDR3: CASSPDISYEQYF
size: NA; V: TRBV6-1; D: NA; J: TRBJ1-2; length: 14; DNA: TGTGCCAGCAGGGATCGACAACGTAACTATGGCTACACCTTC; CDR3: CASRDRQRNYGYTF
size: few; V: TRBV11-2; D: TRBD1; J: TRBJ2-1; length: 15; DNA: TGTGCCAGCAGCTCGGACAGGGGGAACTCCTACGAGCAGTTCTTC; CDR3: CASSSDRGNSYEQFF
size: few; V: TRBV12-3/TRBV12-4; D: NA; J: TRBJ2-1; length: 13; DNA: TGTGCCAGCAGTCTGGAGGTAGGGCAGACCCAGTTCTTC; CDR3: CASSLEVGQTQFF
size: many; V: TRBV6-1; D: TRBD2; J: TRBJ2-1; length: 14; DNA: TGTGCCAGCAGTTCTAGCGGGGGCTACAATGAGCAGTTCTTC; CDR3: CASSSSGGYNEQFF
size: NA; V: TRBV6-4; D: TRBD2; J: TRBJ2-7; length: 18; DNA: TGTGCCAGCAGTCCCCAATGGAGGACTAGCGGGGGGGGATACGAGCAGTACTTC; CDR3: CASSPQWRTSGGGYEQYF
size: medium-sized; V: TRBV6-1; D: NA; J: TRBJ2-1; length: 12; DNA: TGTGCCAGCAGTTATAACCAAGAGACCCAGTTCTTC; CDR3: CASSYNQETQFF
size: NA; V: TRBV6-1; D: NA; J: TRBJ1-5; length: 13; DNA: TGTGCCAGCAGAAAGGGGGGGGGCCAGCCCCAGCATTTT; CDR3: CASRKGGGQPQHF
size: medium-sized; V: TRBV6-1; D: NA; J: TRBJ2-1; length: 17; DNA: TGTGCCACCGCAAAAACCCCTGGGGTTTGGCCGTACAATGAGCAGTTCTTC; CDR3: CATAKTPGVWPYNEQFF
size: many; V: TRBV7-8; D: TRBD2; J: TRBJ2-3; length: 16; DNA: TGTGCCAGCAGCTTAGTGGGACTAGCGGGAGCAGATACGCAGTATTTT; CDR3: CASSLVGLAGADTQYF
size: NA; V: TRBV27; D: TRBD2; J: TRBJ2-1; length: 16; DNA: TGTGCCAGCAGTTTATTTGCGGGCGGGGGAGGTAATGAGCAGTTCTTC; CDR3: CASSLFAGGGGNEQFF
size: few; V: TRBV6-8; D: NA; J: TRBJ2-7; length: 15; DNA: TGTGCCAGCAGTTACTCGACGTACAGGAAGAATGAGCAGTACTTC; CDR3: CASSYSTYRKNEQYF
size: NA; V: TRBV6-1; D: NA; J: TRBJ2-7; length: 13; DNA: TGTGCCAGCACTCCCGAGGGGGCCTACGAGCAGTACTTC; CDR3: CASTPEGAYEQYF